This T cell receptor (beta chain) was retrieved from a study of blood T cell repertoires in COVID-19. Turning to the study itself: Whether acute or convalescent, the COVID-19 samples came from the United States, Italy and Spain. The cDNA or gDNA used as material had been derived from T cells, B-cell-depleted T cells, or PBMCs.

TCRdb's copy holds only in-frame clones and misses some; the assay was immunoSEQ multiplex PCR. The table records around 320,000 clones, over 85% of them present only once. Germline CDR1 reads SGHDT; CDR2 reads YYEEEE. The length of the CDR3 is 16 residues. The V end lost 4 bases, the J end lost 0 bases, and 14 bases lay between the germline ends. In terms of age and location, participants ranged from about 18 to 95 years and lived in approximately 26 US areas. Participant-given clinical history determined each cohort assignment. The J gene is TRBJ1-3, the V gene TRBV5-6, with a weak D call TRBD1 (5 bases). The clonotype was recovered from a woman in her forties or fifties who had been exposed to COVID-19. The source material was PBMCs or T cells enriched from blood (not recorded which). The CDR3 bases are TGTGCCAGCAGCCCCCTTGGGGCCGACTCTGGAAACACCATATATTTT. Encoded protein: CASSPLGADSGNTIYF.